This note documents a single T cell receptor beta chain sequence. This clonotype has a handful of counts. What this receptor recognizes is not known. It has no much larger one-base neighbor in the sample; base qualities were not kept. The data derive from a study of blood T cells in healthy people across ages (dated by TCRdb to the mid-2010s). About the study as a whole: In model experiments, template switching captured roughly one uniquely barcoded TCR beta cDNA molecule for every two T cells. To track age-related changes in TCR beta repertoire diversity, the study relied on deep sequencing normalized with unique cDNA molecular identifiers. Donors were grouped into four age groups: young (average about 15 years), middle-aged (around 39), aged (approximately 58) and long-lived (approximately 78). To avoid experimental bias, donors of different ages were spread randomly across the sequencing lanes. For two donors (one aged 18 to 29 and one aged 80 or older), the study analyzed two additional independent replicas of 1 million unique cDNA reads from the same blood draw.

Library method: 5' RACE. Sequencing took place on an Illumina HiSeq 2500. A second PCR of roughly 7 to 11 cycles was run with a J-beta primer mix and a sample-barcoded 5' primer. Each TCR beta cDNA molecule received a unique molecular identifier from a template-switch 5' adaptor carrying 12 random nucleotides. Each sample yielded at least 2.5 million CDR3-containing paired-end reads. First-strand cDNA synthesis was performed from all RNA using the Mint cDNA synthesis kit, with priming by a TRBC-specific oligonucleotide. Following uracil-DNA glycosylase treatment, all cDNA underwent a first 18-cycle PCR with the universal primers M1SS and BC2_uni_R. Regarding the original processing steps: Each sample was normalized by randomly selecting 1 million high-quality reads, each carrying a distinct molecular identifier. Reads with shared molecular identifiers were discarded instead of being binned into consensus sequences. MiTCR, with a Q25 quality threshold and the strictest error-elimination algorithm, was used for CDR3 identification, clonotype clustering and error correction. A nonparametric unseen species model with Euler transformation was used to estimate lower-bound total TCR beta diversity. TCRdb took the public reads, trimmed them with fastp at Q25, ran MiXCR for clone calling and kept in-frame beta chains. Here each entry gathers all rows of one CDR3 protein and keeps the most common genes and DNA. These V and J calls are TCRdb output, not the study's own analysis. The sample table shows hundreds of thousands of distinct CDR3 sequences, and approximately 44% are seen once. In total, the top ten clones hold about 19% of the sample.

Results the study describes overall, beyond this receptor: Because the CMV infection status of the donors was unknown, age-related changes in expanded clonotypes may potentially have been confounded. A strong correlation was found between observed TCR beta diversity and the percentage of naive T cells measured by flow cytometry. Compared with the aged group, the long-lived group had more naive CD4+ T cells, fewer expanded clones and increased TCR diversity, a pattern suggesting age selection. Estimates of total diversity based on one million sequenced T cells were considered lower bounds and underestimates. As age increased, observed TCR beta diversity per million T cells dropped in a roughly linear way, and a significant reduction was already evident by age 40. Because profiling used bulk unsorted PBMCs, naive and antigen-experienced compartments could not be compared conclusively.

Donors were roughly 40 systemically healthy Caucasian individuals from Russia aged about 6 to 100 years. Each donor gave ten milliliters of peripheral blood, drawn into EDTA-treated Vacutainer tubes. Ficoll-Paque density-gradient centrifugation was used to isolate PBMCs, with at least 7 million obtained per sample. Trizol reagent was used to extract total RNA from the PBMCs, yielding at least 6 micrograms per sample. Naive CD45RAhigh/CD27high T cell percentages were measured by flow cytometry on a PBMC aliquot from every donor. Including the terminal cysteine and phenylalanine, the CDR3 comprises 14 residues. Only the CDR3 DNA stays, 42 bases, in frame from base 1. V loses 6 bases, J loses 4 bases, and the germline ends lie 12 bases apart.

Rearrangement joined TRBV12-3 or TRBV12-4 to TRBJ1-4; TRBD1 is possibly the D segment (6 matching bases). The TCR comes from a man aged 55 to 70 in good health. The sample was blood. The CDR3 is CASRLEQGNEKLFF. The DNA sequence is TGTGCCAGCAGGCTAGAACAGGGTAATGAAAAACTGTTTTTT.